The following is a T cell receptor (beta chain) sequence with its context. Original processing notes: It was from reference gene primer amplification that nucleated cell counts were estimated. Profiled with immunoSEQ multiplex PCR; TCRdb holds only in-frame clones, not every one. The DNA gave D and trimming, while V, J and clone size come from that table. The data hold fewer than 700,000 clones, with approximately 91% observed a single time. These data are taken from a study of blood T cell repertoires in COVID-19. Turning to the study itself: Spain, Italy and the United States supplied samples that represented acute and convalescent COVID-19. PBMCs, B-cell-depleted T cells, or T cells provided the cDNA or gDNA that made up the material.

Seattle participants joined during active infection and were tracked over time. The sample was peripheral blood. The TCR originated in a woman aged 50 to 65 with COVID-19, enrolled during active disease.

The CDR3 spells CASTRGGSGNTIYF. The CDR3 nucleotides are TGTGCCAGCACCCGGGGAGGGTCGGGAAACACCATATATTTT. This rearrangement joins TRBV7-9 to TRBJ1-3; D is unclear. There are 14 residues in the CDR3. V was shortened by 7 bases and J by 4 bases, with 14 bases between the two germline ends. Germline values: CDR1 SEHNR, CDR2 FQNEAQ (reference sequence).